The sample holds a few counts of the clone carrying this TCR beta chain. This sample is part of a study of beta chain features in type 1 diabetes. Overall study: Examination spanned about 110 million sorted cells from all samples.

Expressed TCRB transcripts were sequenced because the entire RNA isolate underwent reverse transcription. Profiled with immunoSEQ multiplex PCR; TCRdb holds only in-frame clones, not every one. The sample has under 950,000 clones; roughly a sixth are singletons. The CDR3 has 13 amino acids. Trimming took off 2 bases at V and 5 bases at J, with 10 bases between the two ends. The germline V gene has CDR1 SGHVS and CDR2 FQNEAQ. The receptor comes from a woman under 30 in good health. This chain connects TRBV7-8 to TRBJ2-7; maybe TRBD1 (5 bases). What was sequenced was naive CD4+ T cells from blood. CDR3 sequence: CASSLLLGHEQYF. The CDR3, as DNA: TGTGCCAGCAGCTTATTGCTGGGGCACGAGCAGTACTTC.